The 18 T cell receptor beta chains below all came from one sample that was sequenced in a study of blood T cell repertoires in COVID-19. Measured with immunoSEQ multiplex PCR; TCRdb has only the in-frame clones, and not every one. The table has 250,000 to 300,000 clones, roughly 90% seen once. Sequences were obtained from peripheral blood. These TCRs come from a woman under 40 with COVID-19, enrolled during active disease.

In regard to this clone: Different DNA sequences within this sample yield the same CDR3. The chain has TRBV19 and TRBJ1-2; D remains unclear. This CDR3 spans 13 amino acids. The germline gives CDR1 LNHDA, CDR2 SQIVND (reference sequence). Trimming stripped 3 bases from V and 2 bases from J, with 7 bases between. Written as DNA, the CDR3 is TGTGCCAGTAGTATTGGAGGAAACTATGGCTACACCTTC. Protein sequence: CASSIGGNYGYTF.

The chain carries TRBV7-9 and TRBJ2-6, with 8 nucleotides matching TRBD1. Germline CDR1 reads SEHNR; CDR2 reads FQNEAQ (reference sequence). J lost 2 bases, V lost 5 bases, and 8 bases had no gene match. CDR3 length equals 17 residues. The CDR3 DNA follows: TGTGCCAGCAGCCGGACAGGGCTTGCAGCTGGGGCCAACGTCCTGACTTTC. It codes for CASSRTGLAAGANVLTF.

With respect to this clone: Its ends do not fully match the called genes, so a read error is possible. The chain links TRBV7-2 to TRBJ2-3, with a weak D call TRBD2 (6 bases). The CDR3 loop spans 12 amino acids. Germline V gene lookup returns CDR1 SGHTA and CDR2 FQGNSA. The CDR3 here is CASSPVLGGLSF. CDR3 in DNA: TGTGCCAGCAGCCCCGTCCTGGGCGGACTAAGTTTT.

This clone was seen a single time. The CDR3 region has the DNA TGCGCCAGCAGCCAAGGGACAACCTCCTACAATGAGCAGTTCTTC. This codes for CASSQGTTSYNEQFF. The chain employs TRBV4-1 and TRBJ2-1, with D possibly being TRBD1 (5 bases). Trimming pared 1 base from V and 0 bases from J, leaving 7 bases between. This CDR3 region has 15 residues. The V gene's germline CDR1 is MGHRA and CDR2 YSYEKL.

The J gene is TRBJ2-1, the V gene TRBV7-9; TRBD1 is a possible D gene (6 bases). With 3 bases removed from V and 6 bases from J, the gap between germline ends came to 9 bases. In germline, CDR1 is SEHNR, CDR2 FQNEAQ (reference sequence). The CDR3 contains 13 residues. The CDR3 sequence: CASSFQGSNEQFF. Written as DNA, the CDR3 is TGTGCCAGCAGCTTCCAGGGGAGCAATGAGCAGTTCTTC.

Note on this clone: Other DNA variants within this sample encode the same CDR3. The chain recombines TRBV5-1 with TRBJ2-6; D is uncertain. The CDR3 sequence is 14 residues long. V shed 3 bases and J shed 1 base, with 5 bases lying between them. CDR1 and CDR2 (germline): SGHRS, YFSETQ. The CDR3 sequence: CASSSGSGANVLTF. For the CDR3, the DNA is TGCGCCAGCAGCTCCGGGTCTGGGGCCAACGTCCTGACTTTC.

This chain connects TRBV18 to TRBJ2-5, with D possibly TRBD1 on 6 matching bases. The CDR3 runs to 15 residues. Germline V gene lookup returns CDR1 KGHSH and CDR2 LQKENI. V lost 4 bases, J lost 6 bases, and 18 bases lay in between. The CDR3 sequence is CASSLGAGDRKTQYF. DNA for the CDR3: TGTGCCAGCTCACTAGGGGCAGGGGACCGAAAGACCCAGTACTTC. The variable domain in full, with the rest retrieved from reference TRBV18 and TRBJ2-5, is NAGVMQNPRHLVRRRGQEARLRCSPMKGHSHVYWYRQLPEEGLKFMVYLQKENIIDESGMPKERFSAEFPKEGPSILRIQQVVRGDSAAYFCASSLGAGDRKTQYFGPGTRLLVL.

The chain uses TRBV4-2 and TRBJ1-6, with D maybe TRBD1 (6 bases). This CDR3 has 14 residues. CDR1 and CDR2 from the germline V gene are LGHNA and YNFKEQ. V was shortened by 4 bases and J by 5 bases, with 9 bases between the two germline ends. CDR3 DNA sequence: TGTGCCAGCAGCCGACGGGACAATAATTCACCCCTCCACTTT. Amino acid sequence: CASSRRDNNSPLHF.

V and J are TRBV25-1 and TRBJ2-1, with 8 bases identical to TRBD2. Germline CDR1 is MGHDK and CDR2 is SYGVNS. There are 16 residues in the CDR3. After removal of 4 bases from V and 6 bases from J, the junction contained 11 bases not matched to a gene. CDR3: CASSVRIGGAFNEQFF. The CDR3 DNA sequence: TGTGCCAGCAGTGTCCGGATCGGGGGGGCATTCAATGAGCAGTTCTTC. Complete variable domain (other parts from reference TRBV25-1 and TRBJ2-1): EADIYQTPRYLVIGTGKKITLECSQTMGHDKMYWYQQDPGMELHLIHYSYGVNSTEKGDLSSESTVSRIRTEHFPLTLESARPSHTSQYLCASSVRIGGAFNEQFFGPGTRLTVL.

The chain joins TRBV18 to TRBJ1-1, with 7 bases lining up with TRBD1. The ends lost 4 bases at V and 6 bases at J; junction bases unmatched: 11. Germline assignment: CDR1 KGHSH and CDR2 LQKENI. The CDR3 has 15 amino acids. CDR3 sequence reads: CASSRRSGGGPEAFF. For the CDR3, the DNA is TGTGCCAGCTCACGTCGGTCAGGGGGAGGTCCTGAAGCTTTCTTT.

The V call is TRBV5-1, the J call TRBJ1-1; D might be TRBD1 (6 bases). In germline, CDR1 is SGHRS, CDR2 YFSETQ. Trimming pared 2 bases from V and 5 bases from J, leaving 13 bases between. The CDR3 loop spans 14 amino acids. The CDR3 loop is CASSFNYRETEAFF. CDR3 in DNA: TGCGCCAGCAGCTTCAACTACAGGGAAACTGAAGCTTTCTTT. The full variable domain, in which reference TRBV5-1 and TRBJ1-1 provide the parts outside the CDR3, is KAGVTQTPRYLIKTRGQQVTLSCSPISGHRSVSWYQQTPGQGLQFLFEYFSETQRNKGNFPGRFSGRQFSNSRSEMNVSTLELGDSALYLCASSFNYRETEAFFGQGTRLTVV.

The J gene is TRBJ1-2, the V gene TRBV6-7; 10 bases fit TRBD1. TRBV6-7 is an open reading frame, and its role is uncertain. V dropped 7 bases and J dropped 5; count of bases not matched to a gene: 16. The CDR3 extends over 17 amino acids. The CDR3 sequence is CASTARGQGRGRYGYTF. CDR3 sequence (DNA): TGTGCCAGCACCGCGAGGGGACAGGGGAGGGGTCGGTATGGCTACACCTTC.

The chain joins TRBV2 to TRBJ2-2, with 7 bases lining up with TRBD2. The CDR3 covers 16 residues. Trimming at V came to 7 bases and at J to 0 bases, leaving 8 bases not matched to a gene. CDR1 and CDR2 from the germline V gene are SNHLY and FYNNEI. The CDR3 coding sequence is TGTGCCAGCAAAGCGGGGAAAGTTACGAACACCGGGGAGCTGTTTTTT. It codes for CASKAGKVTNTGELFF. The full variable domain, in which reference TRBV2 and TRBJ2-2 provide the parts outside the CDR3, is EPEVTQTPSHQVTQMGQEVILRCVPISNHLYFYWYRQILGQKVEFLVSFYNNEISEKSEIFDDQFSVERPDGSNFTLKIRSTKLEDSAMYFCASKAGKVTNTGELFFGEGSRLTVL.

The V gene is TRBV12-5, the J gene TRBJ1-2, with TRBD1 matching 12 bases. Germline V gives CDR1 LGHNT, CDR2 FRNRAP. V shed 2 bases and J 7 bases; nucleotides not matched to a gene: 5. There are 15 residues in the CDR3. The CDR3 region is CASGLRDRGLSGYTF. CDR3 nucleotides: TGTGCTAGTGGTTTGAGGGACAGGGGGCTATCTGGCTACACCTTC.

The chain carries TRBV4-2 and TRBJ2-3; D is possibly TRBD2 (6 bases). The CDR3 extends over 15 amino acids. The germline CDR1 and CDR2 sequences are LGHNA and YNFKEQ. Trimming stripped 1 base from V and 6 bases from J, with 14 bases between. CDR3 sequence (DNA): TGTGCCAGCAGCCAAGGGGCGGGGCCGGTCGATACGCAGTATTTT. Protein product: CASSQGAGPVDTQYF.

This rearrangement joins TRBV28 to TRBJ1-6; D remains ambiguous. Germline lookup yields CDR1 MDHEN and CDR2 SYDVKM. The CDR3 has 15 amino acids. V was cut by 2 bases and J by 7 bases, with 12 bases left in between. In nucleotides, the CDR3 is TGTGCCAGCAGTTTAGGAGGGCTAGGCAATTCACCCCTCCACTTT. Amino acid sequence: CASSLGGLGNSPLHF.

This clone was counted between two and nine times. The V call is TRBV11-2, the J call TRBJ1-2; TRBD1 is a possible D gene (6 bases). CDR1 and CDR2 from the germline V gene are SGHAT and FQNNGV. Between the trimmed V and J ends, which lost 3 bases and 5 bases, there was a span of 13 bases. The CDR3 has 14 residues. The CDR3 loop reads CASSLGGTHYGYTF. CDR3 DNA: TGTGCCAGCAGCTTGGGTGGGACACATTATGGCTACACCTTC. The variable domain in full, completed from reference TRBV11-2 and TRBJ1-2, reads EAGVAQSPRYKIIEKRQSVAFWCNPISGHATLYWYQQILGQGPKLLIQFQNNGVVDDSQLPKDRFSAERLKGVDSTLKIQPAKLEDSAVYLCASSLGGTHYGYTFGSGTRLTVV.

The V gene is TRBV29-1, the J gene TRBJ2-7; 10 bases are a match to TRBD2. CDR3 size: 14 residues. Germline V gene lookup returns CDR1 SQVTM and CDR2 ANQGSEA. V was clipped by 7 bases and J by 0 bases; unmatched bases: 6. The CDR3 loop is CSAIGLAASYEQYF. The CDR3 DNA follows: TGCAGCGCTATAGGACTAGCGGCCTCCTACGAGCAGTACTTC.